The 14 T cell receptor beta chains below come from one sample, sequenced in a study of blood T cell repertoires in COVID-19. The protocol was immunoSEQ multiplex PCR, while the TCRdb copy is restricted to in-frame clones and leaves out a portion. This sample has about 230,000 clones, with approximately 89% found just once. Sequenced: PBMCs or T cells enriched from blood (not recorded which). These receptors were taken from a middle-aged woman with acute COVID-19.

DNA for the CDR3: TGTGCCAGCAGCTTAGGTCGGCAGGGGAGCCATGGGGAGCAGTACTTC. Translated, it gives CASSLGRQGSHGEQYF. The J gene is TRBJ2-7, the V gene TRBV7-2; TRBD1 is a possible D gene (6 bases). Trimming took off 1 base at V and 7 bases at J, with 20 bases between the two ends. Per the germline V gene, CDR1 is SGHTA and CDR2 is FQGNSA. The CDR3 consists of 16 residues.

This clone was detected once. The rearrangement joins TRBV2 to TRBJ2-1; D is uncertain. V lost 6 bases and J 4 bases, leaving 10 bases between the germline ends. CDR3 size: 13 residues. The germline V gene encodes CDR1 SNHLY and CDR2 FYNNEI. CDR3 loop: CASRPDGYNEQFF. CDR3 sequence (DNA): TGTGCCAGCAGGCCAGACGGGTACAATGAGCAGTTCTTC. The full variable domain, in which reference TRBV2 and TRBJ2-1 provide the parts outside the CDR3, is EPEVTQTPSHQVTQMGQEVILRCVPISNHLYFYWYRQILGQKVEFLVSFYNNEISEKSEIFDDQFSVERPDGSNFTLKIRSTKLEDSAMYFCASRPDGYNEQFFGPGTRLTVL.

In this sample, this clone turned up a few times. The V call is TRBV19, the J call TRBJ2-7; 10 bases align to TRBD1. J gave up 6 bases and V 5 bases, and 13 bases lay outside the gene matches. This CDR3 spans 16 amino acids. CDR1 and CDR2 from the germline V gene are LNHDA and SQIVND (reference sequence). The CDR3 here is CASSGRRQGADGEQYF. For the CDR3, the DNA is TGTGCCAGTAGTGGAAGACGACAGGGGGCGGACGGCGAGCAGTACTTC.

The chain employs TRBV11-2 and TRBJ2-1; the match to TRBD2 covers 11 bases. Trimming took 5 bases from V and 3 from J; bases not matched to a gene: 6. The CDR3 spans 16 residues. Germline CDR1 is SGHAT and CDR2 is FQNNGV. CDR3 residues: CASSVIAGGRYNEQFF. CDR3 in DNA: TGTGCCAGCAGCGTTATAGCGGGGGGGCGCTACAATGAGCAGTTCTTC. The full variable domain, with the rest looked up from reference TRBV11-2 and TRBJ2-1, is EAGVAQSPRYKIIEKRQSVAFWCNPISGHATLYWYQQILGQGPKLLIQFQNNGVVDDSQLPKDRFSAERLKGVDSTLKIQPAKLEDSAVYLCASSVIAGGRYNEQFFGPGTRLTVL.

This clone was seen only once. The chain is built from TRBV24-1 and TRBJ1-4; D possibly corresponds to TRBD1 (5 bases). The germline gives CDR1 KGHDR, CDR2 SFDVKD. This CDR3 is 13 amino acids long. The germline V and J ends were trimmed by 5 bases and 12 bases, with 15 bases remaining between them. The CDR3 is CATSAPGGLELFF. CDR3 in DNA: TGTGCCACCAGTGCCCCTGGGGGGTTGGAACTGTTTTTT.

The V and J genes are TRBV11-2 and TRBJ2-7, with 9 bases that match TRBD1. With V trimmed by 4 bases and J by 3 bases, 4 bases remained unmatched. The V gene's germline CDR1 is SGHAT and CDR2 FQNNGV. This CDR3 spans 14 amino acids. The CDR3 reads CASSYGTGNYEQYV. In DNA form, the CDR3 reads TGTGCCAGCAGCTACGGGACAGGGAACTACGAGCAGTACGTC.

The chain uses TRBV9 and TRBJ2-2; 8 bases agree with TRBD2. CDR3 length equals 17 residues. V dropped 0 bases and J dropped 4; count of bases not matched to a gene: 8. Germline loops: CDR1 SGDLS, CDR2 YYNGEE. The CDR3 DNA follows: TGTGCCAGCAGCGTAGCAGGGAACCGGGAGGGCACCGGGGAGCTGTTTTTT. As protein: CASSVAGNREGTGELFF.

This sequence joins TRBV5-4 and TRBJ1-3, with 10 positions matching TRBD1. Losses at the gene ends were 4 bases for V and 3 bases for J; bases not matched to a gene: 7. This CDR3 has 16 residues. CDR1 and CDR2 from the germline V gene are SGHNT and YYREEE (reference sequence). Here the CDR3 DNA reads TGTGCCAGCAGCCCCAGACAGGGGGCGGGTGGAAACACCATATATTTT. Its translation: CASSPRQGAGGNTIYF. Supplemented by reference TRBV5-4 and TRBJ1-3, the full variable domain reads ETGVTQSPTHLIKTRGQQVTLRCSSQSGHNTVSWYQQALGQGPQFIFQYYREEENGRGNFPPRFSGLQFPNYSSELNVNALELDDSALYLCASSPRQGAGGNTIYFGEGSWLTVV.

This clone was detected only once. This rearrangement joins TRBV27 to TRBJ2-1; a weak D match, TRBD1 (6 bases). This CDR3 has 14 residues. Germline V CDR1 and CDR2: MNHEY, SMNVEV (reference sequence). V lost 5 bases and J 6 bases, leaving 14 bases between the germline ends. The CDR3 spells CASSPQQGGNEQFF. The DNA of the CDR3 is TGTGCCAGCAGTCCACAACAGGGCGGCAATGAGCAGTTCTTC.

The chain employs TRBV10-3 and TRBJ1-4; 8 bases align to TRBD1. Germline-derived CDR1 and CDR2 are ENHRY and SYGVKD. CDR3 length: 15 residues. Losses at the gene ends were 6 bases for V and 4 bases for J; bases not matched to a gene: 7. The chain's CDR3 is CAISPGTGLNEKLFF. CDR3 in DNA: TGTGCCATCAGCCCAGGGACAGGACTTAATGAAAAACTGTTTTTT.

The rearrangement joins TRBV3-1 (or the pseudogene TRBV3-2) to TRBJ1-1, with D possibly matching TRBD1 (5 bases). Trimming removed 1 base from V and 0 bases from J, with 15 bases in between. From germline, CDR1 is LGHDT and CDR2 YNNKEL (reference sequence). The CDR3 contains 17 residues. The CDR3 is CASSQVGARGMNTEAFF. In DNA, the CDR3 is TGTGCCAGCAGCCAAGTCGGAGCGCGGGGGATGAACACTGAAGCTTTCTTT.

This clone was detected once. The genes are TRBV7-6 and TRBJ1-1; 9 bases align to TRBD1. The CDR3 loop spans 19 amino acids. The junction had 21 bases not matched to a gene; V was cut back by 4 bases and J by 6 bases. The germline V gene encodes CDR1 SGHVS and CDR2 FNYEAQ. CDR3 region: CASSSYPGQGFGSRAEAFF. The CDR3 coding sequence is TGTGCCAGCAGCTCGTACCCGGGACAGGGCTTTGGATCGCGGGCTGAAGCTTTCTTT.

CDR3 in DNA: TGTGCCAGCAGCCAAGGAAGGGAGCGGTATGGCTACACCTTC. It codes for CASSQGRERYGYTF. The chain joins TRBV3-1 (or the pseudogene TRBV3-2) to TRBJ1-2; D is unclear. The CDR3 covers 14 residues. The germline V and J ends were trimmed by 1 base and 5 bases, with 11 bases remaining between them. In germline, CDR1 is LGHDT, CDR2 YNNKEL (reference sequence).

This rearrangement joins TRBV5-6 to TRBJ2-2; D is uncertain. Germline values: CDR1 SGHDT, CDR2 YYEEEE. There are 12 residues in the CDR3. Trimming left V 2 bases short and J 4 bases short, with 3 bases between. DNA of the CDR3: TGTGCCAGCAGCTTCTTCACCGGGGAGCTGTTTTTT. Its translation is CASSFFTGELFF.